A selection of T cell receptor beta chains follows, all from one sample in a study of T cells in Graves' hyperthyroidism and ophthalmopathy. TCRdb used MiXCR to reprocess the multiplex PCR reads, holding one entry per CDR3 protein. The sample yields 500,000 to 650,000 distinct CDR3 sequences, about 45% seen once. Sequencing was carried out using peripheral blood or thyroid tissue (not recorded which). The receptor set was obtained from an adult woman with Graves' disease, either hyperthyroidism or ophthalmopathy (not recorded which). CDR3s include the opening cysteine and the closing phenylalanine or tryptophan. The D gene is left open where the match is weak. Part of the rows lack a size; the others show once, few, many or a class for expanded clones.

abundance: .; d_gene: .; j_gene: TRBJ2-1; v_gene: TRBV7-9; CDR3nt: TGTGCCAGCAGCTTAGATGGCTACAATGAGCAGTTCTTC; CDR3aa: CASSLDGYNEQFF
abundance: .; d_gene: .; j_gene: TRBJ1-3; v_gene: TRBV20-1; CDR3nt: TGCAGTGCTAGCCTGGGGGACACCATATATTTT; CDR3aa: CSASLGDTIYF
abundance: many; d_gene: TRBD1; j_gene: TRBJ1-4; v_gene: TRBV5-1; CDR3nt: TGCGCCAGCAGCTTGGCGGGACAGGGATACTCCAATGAAAAACTGTTTTTT; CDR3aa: CASSLAGQGYSNEKLFF
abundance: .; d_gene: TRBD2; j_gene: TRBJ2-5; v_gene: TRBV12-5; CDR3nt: TGTGCTAGTGGTCGGGGGGGAAAAGAGACCCAGTACTTC; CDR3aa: CASGRGGKETQYF
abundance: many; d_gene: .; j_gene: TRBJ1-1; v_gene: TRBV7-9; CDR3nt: TGTGCCAGCAGCTTAAGGGGGGAAAAGAACACTGAAGCTTTCTTT; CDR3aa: CASSLRGEKNTEAFF
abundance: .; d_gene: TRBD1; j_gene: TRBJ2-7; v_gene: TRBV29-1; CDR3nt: TGCAGCGTCATCAGGACAGGGTACGGCTACGAGCAGTACTTC; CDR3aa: CSVIRTGYGYEQYF
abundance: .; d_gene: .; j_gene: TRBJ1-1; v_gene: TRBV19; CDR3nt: TGTGCCGGAGGGTTTACAGGGTTACCGAACACTGAAGCTTTCTTT; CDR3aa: CAGGFTGLPNTEAFF
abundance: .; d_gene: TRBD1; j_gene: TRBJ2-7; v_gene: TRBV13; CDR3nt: TGTGCCAGCAGCTTAGACAGGGGGCAGGGTGGCTCCTACGAGCAGTACTTC; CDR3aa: CASSLDRGQGGSYEQYF
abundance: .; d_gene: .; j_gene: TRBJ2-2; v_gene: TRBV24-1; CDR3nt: TGTGCCACCAGTGGGCGGCCCGAAACCGGGGAGCTGTTTTTT; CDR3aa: CATSGRPETGELFF
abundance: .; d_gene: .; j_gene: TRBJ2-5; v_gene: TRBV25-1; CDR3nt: TGTGCCAGCAGTGATCGTAGTTTAGAGACCCAGTACTTC; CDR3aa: CASSDRSLETQYF
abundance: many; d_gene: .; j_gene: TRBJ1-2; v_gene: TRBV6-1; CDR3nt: TGTGCCAGCAGTCCGGGACGGAGAGACTATGGCTACACCTTC; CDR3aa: CASSPGRRDYGYTF
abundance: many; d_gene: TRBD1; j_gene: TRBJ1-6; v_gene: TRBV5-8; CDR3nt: TGTGCCAGCAGCCTCCGACAGGGAGTTCCGGATTCACCCCTCCACTTT; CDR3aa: CASSLRQGVPDSPLHF
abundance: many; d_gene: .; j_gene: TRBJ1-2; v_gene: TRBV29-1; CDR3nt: TGCACCATCCGGGAGGGCTATGGCTACACCTTC; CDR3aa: CTIREGYGYTF
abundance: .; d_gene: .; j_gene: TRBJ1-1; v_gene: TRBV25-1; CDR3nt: TGTGCCAGCTCACCACCGGGGGTGAGGGACACTGAAGCTTTCTTT; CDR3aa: CASSPPGVRDTEAFF
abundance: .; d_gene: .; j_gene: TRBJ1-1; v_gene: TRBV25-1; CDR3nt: TGTGCCAGCAGCCTCCCCGGAGAAGCTGTCTTT; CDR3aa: CASSLPGEAVF
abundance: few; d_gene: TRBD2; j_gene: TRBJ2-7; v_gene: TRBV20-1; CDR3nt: TGCAGTGCTAGTAGCGGGAGTATCTCCTACGAGCAGTACTTC; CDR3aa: CSASSGSISYEQYF
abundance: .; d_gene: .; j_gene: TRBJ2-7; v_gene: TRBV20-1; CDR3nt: TGCAGTGCTAGGGGAGCGGGCAACTCCTACGAGCAGTACTTC; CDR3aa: CSARGAGNSYEQYF
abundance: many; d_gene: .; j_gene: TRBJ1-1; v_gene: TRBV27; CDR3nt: TGTGCCAGCAGTTTGTATGGACTGAACACTGAAGCTTTCTTT; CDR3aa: CASSLYGLNTEAFF
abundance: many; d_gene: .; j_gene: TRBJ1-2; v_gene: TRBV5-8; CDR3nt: TGTGCCAGCAGCTCCAACAGGGACCTAGGTGGCTACACCTTC; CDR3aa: CASSSNRDLGGYTF
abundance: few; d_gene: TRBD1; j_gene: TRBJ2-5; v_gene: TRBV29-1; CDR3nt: TGCAGCGTTGGGGACAGATCTGGAAGAGAGACCCAGTACTTC; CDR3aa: CSVGDRSGRETQYF
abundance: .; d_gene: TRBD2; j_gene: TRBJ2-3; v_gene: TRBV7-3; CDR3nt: TGTGCCAGCAGCCCAGGGACTAGCCGAGACACAGATACGCAGTATTTT; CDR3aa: CASSPGTSRDTDTQYF
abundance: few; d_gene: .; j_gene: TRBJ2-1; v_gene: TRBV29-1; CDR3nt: TGCAGCCCGGGACTTCCCAATGAGCAGTTCTTC; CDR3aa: CSPGLPNEQFF
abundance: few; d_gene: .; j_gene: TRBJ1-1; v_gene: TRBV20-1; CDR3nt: TGCAGTGCTAGAACACGGGGGGACACTGAAGCTTTCTTT; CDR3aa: CSARTRGDTEAFF
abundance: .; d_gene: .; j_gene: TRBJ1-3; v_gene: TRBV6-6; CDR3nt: TGTGCCAGCACCCATCAGGGCAATACCGGAAACACCATATATTTT; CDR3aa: CASTHQGNTGNTIYF
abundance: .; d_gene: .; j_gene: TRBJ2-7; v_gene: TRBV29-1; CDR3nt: TGCAGCGTTGATACCTCCTACGAGCAGTACTTC; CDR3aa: CSVDTSYEQYF
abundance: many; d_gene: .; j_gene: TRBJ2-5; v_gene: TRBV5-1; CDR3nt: TGCGCCAGCAGCTCCGGGGTCGTCCGCGGATTGGAGACCCAGTACTTC; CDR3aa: CASSSGVVRGLETQYF
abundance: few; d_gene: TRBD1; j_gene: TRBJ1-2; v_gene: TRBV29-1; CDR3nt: TGCAGCGTTGCCCAGGGGGGCCACTCTGTGGGCTACACCTTC; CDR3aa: CSVAQGGHSVGYTF
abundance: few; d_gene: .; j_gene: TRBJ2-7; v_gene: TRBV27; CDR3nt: TGTGCCAGCAGCCTCGCGGACGGGACGTCATCCTACGAGCAGTACTTC; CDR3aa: CASSLADGTSSYEQYF
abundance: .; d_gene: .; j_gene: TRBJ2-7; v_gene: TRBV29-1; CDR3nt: TGCAGCGTTGCCCCCCCGGGGGCGGGCGAGCAGTACTTC; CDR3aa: CSVAPPGAGEQYF
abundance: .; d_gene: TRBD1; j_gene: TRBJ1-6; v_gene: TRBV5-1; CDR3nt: TGCGCCAGCAGCTGGACCGGGACAGGGTCACAATCACCCCTCCACTTT; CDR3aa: CASSWTGTGSQSPLHF
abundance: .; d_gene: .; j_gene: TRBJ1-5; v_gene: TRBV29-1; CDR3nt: TGCAGCGTTGCGGGGGCGCCGGGTCAGCCCCAGCATTTT; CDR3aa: CSVAGAPGQPQHF
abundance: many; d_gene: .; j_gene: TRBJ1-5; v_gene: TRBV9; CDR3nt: TGTGCCAGCAGCGTAGGACGTGGAAATCAGCCCCAGCATTTT; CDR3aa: CASSVGRGNQPQHF
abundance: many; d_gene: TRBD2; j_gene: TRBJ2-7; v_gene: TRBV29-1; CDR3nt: TGCAGCGTCGTGACTAGCGATGCCTACGAGCAGTACTTC; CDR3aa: CSVVTSDAYEQYF
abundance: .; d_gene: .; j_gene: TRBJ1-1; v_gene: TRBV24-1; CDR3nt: TGTGCCACCAGTGCCCCGTTGGAGGGCCGCACTGAAGCTTTCTTT; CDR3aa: CATSAPLEGRTEAFF
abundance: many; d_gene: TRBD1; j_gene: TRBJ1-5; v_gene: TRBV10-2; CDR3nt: TGCGCCAGCAGTCTCCGGGACAGGGTCAGTCAGCCCCAGCATTTT; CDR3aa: CASSLRDRVSQPQHF
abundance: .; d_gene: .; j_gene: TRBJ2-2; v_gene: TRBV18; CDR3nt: TGTGCCAGCCCAGACAGGACCGGGGATCTGTTTTTT; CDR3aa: CASPDRTGDLFF
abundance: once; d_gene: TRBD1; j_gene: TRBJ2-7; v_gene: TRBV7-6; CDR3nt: TGTGCCAGCAGCTTGGGGGTGGACAGGGGACAGTACGAGCAGTACTTC; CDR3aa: CASSLGVDRGQYEQYF
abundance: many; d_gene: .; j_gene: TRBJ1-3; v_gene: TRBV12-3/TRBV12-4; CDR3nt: TGTGCCAGCACCTCGACGAGGAGGAGAAACACCATATATTTT; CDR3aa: CASTSTRRRNTIYF
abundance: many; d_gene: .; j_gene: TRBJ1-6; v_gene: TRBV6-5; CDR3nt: TGTGCCGGAGCCGGGACACCGATATTCTCCTATAATTCACCCCTCCACTTT; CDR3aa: CAGAGTPIFSYNSPLHF